One and the same sample provided the 24 T cell receptor beta chains below, sequenced in a study of blood T cell repertoires in COVID-19. Using immunoSEQ multiplex PCR, the repertoire was profiled, and TCRdb retains in-frame clones only, with some absent. The sample includes a few hundred thousand clones, around 83% of them seen just once. Sequences were obtained from PBMCs or T cells enriched from blood (not recorded which). These receptors came from a woman aged 45-65 years who had been exposed to COVID-19.

The V gene is TRBV19, the J gene TRBJ2-3; D perhaps matches TRBD1 (6 bases). The CDR3 contains 13 residues. V dropped 7 bases and J dropped 4 bases, with 12 bases sitting between them. From germline, CDR1 is LNHDA and CDR2 SQIVND (reference sequence). The CDR3 loop reads CASNPGAADTQYF. CDR3 nucleotide sequence: TGTGCCAGTAACCCAGGGGCGGCAGATACGCAGTATTTT.

The chain employs TRBV7-2 and TRBJ1-2, with TRBD1 matching 8 bases. V gave up 1 base and J gave up 7 bases; unmatched junction bases: 11. The germline V gene encodes CDR1 SGHTA and CDR2 FQGNSA. CDR3 size: 16 residues. The CDR3 protein is CASSLVSLTGDVGYTF. The DNA for the CDR3 is TGTGCCAGCAGCTTAGTCTCCCTGACAGGGGATGTTGGCTACACCTTC.

The V and J genes are TRBV7-9 and TRBJ2-7; TRBD1 agrees at 8 bases. The CDR3 is 13 amino acids. With V trimmed by 8 bases and J by 4 bases, 7 bases remained unmatched. The germline CDR1 and CDR2 sequences are SEHNR and FQNEAQ (reference sequence). For the CDR3, the DNA is TGTGCCAGCTGCAGGGGGCTGTGTTACGAGCAGTACTTC. Translating it yields CASCRGLCYEQYF.

The chain carries TRBV7-3 and TRBJ1-1; tentatively, D is TRBD1 (5 bases). The CDR3 is 15 amino acids. Trimming shortened V by 1 base and J by 4 bases, and 13 bases separated the two germline ends. Germline CDR1 reads SGHTA; CDR2 reads FQGTGA. Here the CDR3 DNA reads TGTGCCAGCAGCTTAAGCAGGGTGGTAAGCACTGAAGCTTTCTTT. The encoded protein is CASSLSRVVSTEAFF.

This clone was seen a few times. The chain links TRBV19 to TRBJ1-4, with 10 bases lining up with TRBD1. The CDR3 length is 16 residues. Germline V CDR1 and CDR2: LNHDA, SQIVND (reference sequence). After removal of 8 bases from V and 0 bases from J, the junction contained 6 bases not matched to a gene. DNA for the CDR3: TGTGCCAGTCCCGACAGGGGGCGGTCAACTAATGAAAAACTGTTTTTT. Translation: CASPDRGRSTNEKLFF.

The V and J genes are TRBV6-5 and TRBJ1-1, with 7 bases aligning to TRBD1. The CDR3 runs to 12 residues. J gave up 0 bases and V 11 bases, and 3 bases lay outside the gene matches. CDR1 MNHEY and CDR2 SVGAGI come from the germline V gene. The CDR3 loop reads CAVQGMNTEAFF. The CDR3 nucleotides are TGTGCCGTACAGGGGATGAACACTGAAGCTTTCTTT.

This chain uses TRBV12-5 with TRBJ1-6; weak D call: TRBD1 (5 bases). The V and J ends lost 0 bases and 9 bases respectively, with 12 bases between them. From germline, CDR1 is LGHNT and CDR2 FRNRAP. This CDR3 has 15 amino acids. The CDR3 DNA reads as TGTGCTAGTGGTTTGGTTACGGGGGGGGGTTCACCCCTCCACTTT. This codes for CASGLVTGGGSPLHF.

The chain combines TRBV11-2 with TRBJ2-7; the match to TRBD1 covers 7 bases. V gave up 0 bases and J gave up 3 bases; unmatched junction bases: 5. This CDR3 region has 15 residues. Germline CDR1 is SGHAT and CDR2 is FQNNGV. CDR3: CASSLEGGQSYEQYF. CDR3 nucleotide sequence: TGTGCCAGCAGCTTAGAAGGGGGACAGAGCTACGAGCAGTACTTC.

The chain combines TRBV7-8 with TRBJ2-1; 8 bases are a match to TRBD2. The CDR3 length is 16 residues. The germline CDR1 and CDR2 sequences are SGHVS and FQNEAQ. V lost 2 bases and J lost 6; bases outside the gene matches: 9. Written as DNA, the CDR3 is TGTGCCAGCAGCTTATACTTCGGGGGGGGAGGCAATGAGCAGTTCTTC. Translated, it gives CASSLYFGGGGNEQFF.

There are a few counts of this clone. J is TRBJ1-5 and V is TRBV7-9, with 9 bases that match TRBD1. The CDR3 spans 14 residues. Germline V gene data show CDR1 as SEHNR and CDR2 as FQNEAQ (reference sequence). The V segment lost 5 bases and the J segment 5 bases; nucleotides outside the gene matches: 4. The CDR3 protein is CASSVGQGYQPQHF. DNA of the CDR3: TGTGCCAGCAGCGTCGGACAGGGGTATCAGCCCCAGCATTTT.

V and J are TRBV28 and TRBJ2-1; D unclear. The V gene lost 9 bases and the J gene lost 2 bases, with 17 bases spanning the gap. Germline V CDR1 and CDR2: MDHEN, SYDVKM. The CDR3 loop spans 15 amino acids. The CDR3 region is CASKIQRHPYNEQFF. CDR3 bases: TGTGCCAGTAAAATCCAGAGACATCCCTACAATGAGCAGTTCTTC.

The genes are TRBV19 and TRBJ2-3; tentative D call: TRBD1 (6 bases). The CDR3 has 15 residues. The V gene lost 2 bases and the J gene lost 4 bases, with 13 bases spanning the gap. The V gene's germline CDR1 is LNHDA and CDR2 SQIVND (reference sequence). The CDR3 DNA sequence: TGTGCCAGTAGTATAAGCAGGGGAACGTCAGATACGCAGTATTTT. It specifies CASSISRGTSDTQYF.

The chain has TRBV15 and TRBJ2-5, with 8 bases fitting TRBD2. The ends lost 1 base at V and 5 bases at J; junction bases unmatched: 6. The CDR3 has 15 residues. CDR1 and CDR2 from the germline V gene are LNHNV and YYDKDF (reference sequence). Here the CDR3 DNA reads TGTGCCACCAGCAGAGTTCCGGGGGGGCGGGAGACCCAGTACTTC. Translating it yields CATSRVPGGRETQYF.

This chain connects TRBV6-4 to TRBJ1-2; 8 nucleotides align to TRBD1. Germline CDR1 is MRHNA and CDR2 is SNTAGT. The CDR3 totals 13 residues. V shed 5 bases and J 7 bases; nucleotides not matched to a gene: 6. CDR3 in DNA: TGTGCCAGCAGTCGAGGACAGGGAGGTGGCTACACCTTC. It codes for CASSRGQGGGYTF.

CDR3 protein: CASSQDTGKGETQYF. The CDR3 coding sequence is TGTGCCAGCAGCCAAGATACAGGGAAGGGAGAGACCCAGTACTTC. The V call is TRBV11-2, the J call TRBJ2-5; TRBD1 might be the D (6 bases). The CDR3 is made up of 15 amino acids. Trimming stripped 5 bases from V and 4 bases from J, with 17 bases between. The germline gives CDR1 SGHAT, CDR2 FQNNGV.

The chain has TRBV2 and TRBJ1-1; D is ambiguous. This CDR3 spans 13 amino acids. V was cut by 5 bases and J by 1 base, with 8 bases left in between. The germline CDR1 and CDR2 sequences are SNHLY and FYNNEI. CDR3 amino acids: CASSNLRNTEAFF. The DNA for the CDR3 is TGTGCCAGCAGTAACTTAAGGAACACTGAAGCTTTCTTT. Together with reference TRBV2 and TRBJ1-1, the CDR3 gives the full variable domain: EPEVTQTPSHQVTQMGQEVILRCVPISNHLYFYWYRQILGQKVEFLVSFYNNEISEKSEIFDDQFSVERPDGSNFTLKIRSTKLEDSAMYFCASSNLRNTEAFFGQGTRLTVV.

This sequence joins TRBV28 and TRBJ1-5, with D uncertain. V dropped 6 bases and J dropped 4 bases, with 10 bases sitting between them. This CDR3 has 13 amino acids. Germline V gives CDR1 MDHEN, CDR2 SYDVKM. The CDR3 sequence is CASRIPGNQPQHF. The CDR3 region has the DNA TGTGCCAGCAGGATTCCCGGGAATCAGCCCCAGCATTTT.

This chain uses TRBV27 with TRBJ2-5, with 7 bases aligning to TRBD2. The germline V gene encodes CDR1 MNHEY and CDR2 SMNVEV (reference sequence). This CDR3 has 13 amino acids. V was pared by 3 bases and J by 6 bases, with 4 bases of the junction left unmatched. CDR3 sequence: CASSFQGGKTQYF. CDR3 nucleotides: TGTGCCAGCAGTTTCCAGGGAGGGAAGACCCAGTACTTC.

This clone was counted between two and nine times. The V and J genes are TRBV4-3 and TRBJ2-5; 8 nucleotides line up with TRBD2. Per the germline V gene, CDR1 is LGHNA and CDR2 is YSLEER. J was trimmed by 7 bases and V by 2 bases; bases with no gene match: 6. This CDR3 contains 14 residues. CDR3 sequence: CASSQWTSSVTQYF. In DNA, the CDR3 is TGCGCCAGCAGCCAATGGACTAGCTCTGTGACCCAGTACTTC.

The chain couples TRBV30 to TRBJ1-2; 9 bases line up with TRBD1. The trim removed 3 bases at V and 2 bases at J, leaving 4 bases unmatched. The CDR3 length is 14 residues. The germline V gene has CDR1 GTSNPN and CDR2 SVGIG (reference sequence). DNA of the CDR3: TGTGCCTGGAGGGGACAGGGAGGGAACTATGGCTACACCTTC. Translating gives CAWRGQGGNYGYTF.

This rearrangement joins TRBV25-1 to TRBJ1-6, with TRBD1 as a possible D gene (6 bases). The CDR3 consists of 17 residues. Looked up from germline, CDR1 is MGHDK and CDR2 is SYGVNS. V was shortened by 3 bases and J by 5 bases, with 17 bases between the two germline ends. The CDR3: CASSDSRPGVDNSPLHF. The CDR3 DNA is TGTGCCAGCAGTGATTCCCGTCCAGGGGTAGATAATTCACCCCTCCACTTT.

The V call is TRBV7-2, the J call TRBJ2-3; D remains ambiguous. CDR3 size: 13 residues. The V gene lost 5 bases and the J gene lost 5 bases, with 11 bases spanning the gap. Germline V CDR1 and CDR2: SGHTA, FQGNSA. The CDR3 DNA reads as TGTGCCAGCAGCCGCATCCTTAGAGATACGCAGTATTTT. Its protein product is CASSRILRDTQYF.

This clone was observed once. The junction and the germline gene differ at one end; a read error may be behind it. The J gene is TRBJ2-3, the V gene TRBV2; 9 nucleotides match TRBD2. The CDR3 consists of 18 residues. Looked up from germline, CDR1 is SNHLY and CDR2 is FYNNEI. For the CDR3, the DNA is TGTGCCAGCAGCAGTTCTCTAGCGGGGAGTTCCCGCACAGATACGCAATATTTT. Its protein is CASSSSLAGSSRTDTQYF.

The V and J genes are TRBV24-1 and TRBJ2-3; 8 bases agree with TRBD2. Looked up from germline, CDR1 is KGHDR and CDR2 is SFDVKD. The CDR3 extends over 15 amino acids. Trimming took 3 bases from V and 7 from J; bases not matched to a gene: 8. The CDR3 nucleotides read TGTGCCACCAGTGATCATCAGCGGGGGAGGTATACGCAGTATTTT. Protein sequence: CATSDHQRGRYTQYF.